The clone carrying this TCR beta chain has more than one count but fewer than ten. These data come from a study of identical twins. TCRdb recomputed calls from the 5' RACE reads with MiXCR, one row per CDR3 protein. The table has fewer than 650,000 distinct CDR3 sequences, roughly 6.6% seen once. V gave up 0 bases and J gave up 4 bases; unmatched junction bases: 9. Germline V gene lookup returns CDR1 SGHRS and CDR2 YFSETQ. The CDR3 extends over 16 amino acids. These data were also reused for a study on yellow fever vaccine responses in identical twins.

This rearrangement joins TRBV5-1 to TRBJ2-5; 7 nucleotides align to TRBD1. Sequencing was performed on PBMCs. The receptor's source is a woman younger than 30 in good health. CDR3: CASSLETGLSGETQYF. For the CDR3, the DNA is TGCGCCAGCAGCTTGGAGACAGGGCTGAGCGGAGAGACCCAGTACTTC. Full variable domain (outside the CDR3, taken from reference TRBV5-1 and TRBJ2-5): KAGVTQTPRYLIKTRGQQVTLSCSPISGHRSVSWYQQTPGQGLQFLFEYFSETQRNKGNFPGRFSGRQFSNSRSEMNVSTLELGDSALYLCASSLETGLSGETQYFGPGTRLLVL.